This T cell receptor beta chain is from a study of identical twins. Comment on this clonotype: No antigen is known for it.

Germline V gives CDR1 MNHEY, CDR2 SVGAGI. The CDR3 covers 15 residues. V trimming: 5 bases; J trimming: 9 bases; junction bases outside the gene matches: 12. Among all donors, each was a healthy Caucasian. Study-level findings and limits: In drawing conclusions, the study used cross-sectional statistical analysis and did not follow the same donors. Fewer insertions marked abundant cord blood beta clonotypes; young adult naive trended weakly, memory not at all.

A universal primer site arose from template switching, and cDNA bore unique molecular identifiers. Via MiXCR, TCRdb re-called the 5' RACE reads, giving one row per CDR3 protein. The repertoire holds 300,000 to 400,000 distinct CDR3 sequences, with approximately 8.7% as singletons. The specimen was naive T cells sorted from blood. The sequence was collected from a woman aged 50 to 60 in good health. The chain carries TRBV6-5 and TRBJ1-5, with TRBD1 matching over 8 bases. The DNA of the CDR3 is TGTGCCAGCAGTACCGGGACAGGCGGGGGGCGGCCCCAGCATTTT. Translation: CASSTGTGGGRPQHF.